This TCR beta chain was documented in a study of a mutant IDH1 vaccine in newly diagnosed glioma. Study as a whole: Most patients had radiochemotherapy with temozolomide before enrollment; others had one alone. Study-wide results and limits: Pseudoprogression appears to have had no connection to changes in top peripheral T cell clonotypes.

In the case of this clone: Antigen: not known.

Measured with immunoSEQ multiplex PCR; TCRdb has only the in-frame clones, and not every one. This table has tens of thousands of clones, about 82% appearing once. Germline V lookup: CDR1 PRHDT, CDR2 FYEKMQ (reference sequence). The CDR3 is made up of 15 amino acids. Between the trimmed V and J ends, which lost 1 base and 1 base, there was a span of 5 bases. The time point here: week 35, safety follow-up. What each vaccine dose contained was 300 ug of mutant IDH1 20-mer peptide, accompanied by topical imiquimod. This clonotype was sampled from a middle-aged man with glioma. This specimen consisted of PBMCs, obtained from a glioma patient whose treatment included an IDH1 peptide vaccine. This chain links TRBV13 with TRBJ2-6; D is unresolved. The CDR3 DNA reads TGTGCCAGCAGCTTAGCCGTATCTGGGGCCAACGTCCTGACTTTC. The encoded protein is CASSLAVSGANVLTF.